A selection of T cell receptor beta chains follows, all from one sample in a study of T-cell reconstitution after alpha-beta-depleted transplantation in children. TCRdb called the PCR reads again in MiXCR, with one record for every CDR3 protein. The table lists some 400,000 distinct CDR3 sequences, roughly 22% of them singletons. Sequencing used PBMCs from the stem cell graft donor, obtained from the stem cell graft. These TCRs come from a human donor who donated a stem cell graft to a child with acute myeloid leukemia. Both conserved end residues are part of each CDR3. The D gene is left open where the match is weak. Where a row states a size, it is once, few, many or the class of an expanded clone; other rows omit it.

J,length,V,D,size,CDR3,DNA
TRBJ2-7,13,TRBV20-1,NA,few,CSATGVEFHEQYF,TGCAGTGCTACAGGGGTCGAGTTTCACGAGCAGTACTTC
TRBJ2-7,14,TRBV7-2,TRBD2,many,CASSPGLAAYEQYF,TGTGCCAGCAGCCCCGGACTAGCGGCCTACGAGCAGTACTTC
TRBJ1-5,14,TRBV12-3/TRBV12-4,NA,NA,CASSLRDGNQPQHF,TGTGCCAGCAGTCTCCGGGACGGCAATCAGCCCCAGCATTTT
TRBJ2-1,13,TRBV24-1,NA,many,CATSLQGHNEQFF,TGTGCCACCAGTTTACAGGGCCACAATGAGCAGTTCTTC
TRBJ1-5,16,TRBV12-3/TRBV12-4,NA,NA,CASSFGGTYSNQPQHF,TGTGCCAGCAGTTTCGGAGGGACATATAGCAATCAGCCCCAGCATTTT
TRBJ2-1,15,TRBV20-1,TRBD2,many,CSARRTSGSYNEQFF,TGCAGTGCTAGAAGGACTAGCGGGAGTTACAATGAGCAGTTCTTC
TRBJ2-7,12,TRBV28,NA,NA,CASSNDILEQYF,TGTGCCAGCAGTAACGATATCCTCGAGCAGTACTTC
TRBJ2-3,14,TRBV24-1,NA,few,CATSDVGVEDTQYF,TGTGCCACCAGTGATGTCGGGGTAGAAGATACGCAGTATTTT
TRBJ1-2,14,TRBV28,NA,NA,CASSSRTANYGYTF,TGTGCCAGCAGTTCTCGGACAGCAAACTATGGCTACACCTTC
TRBJ2-2,15,TRBV12-3/TRBV12-4,TRBD1,NA,CASRTGTGEAGELFF,TGTGCCAGCAGAACCGGGACAGGGGAAGCCGGGGAGCTGTTTTTT
TRBJ2-7,11,TRBV12-3/TRBV12-4,NA,many,CASSCRYEQYF,TGTGCCAGCAGTTGCCGTTACGAGCAGTACTTC
TRBJ2-1,16,TRBV20-1,NA,many,CSASGRWKNSYNEQFF,TGCAGTGCTAGTGGTCGCTGGAAGAACTCCTACAATGAGCAGTTCTTC
TRBJ2-5,12,TRBV29-1,NA,many,CSVEDLFETQYF,TGCAGCGTTGAAGATCTTTTTGAGACCCAGTACTTC
TRBJ1-4,14,TRBV12-3/TRBV12-4,TRBD1,NA,CASQQGAANEKLFF,TGTGCCAGCCAACAGGGGGCGGCTAATGAAAAACTGTTTTTT
TRBJ2-7,14,TRBV5-1,TRBD1,many,CASSVEGQLYEQYF,TGCGCCAGCAGCGTAGAGGGACAGCTCTACGAGCAGTACTTC
TRBJ1-5,15,TRBV18,NA,NA,CASSPDHLSNQPQHF,TGTGCCAGCTCACCGGACCACCTTAGCAATCAGCCCCAGCATTTT
TRBJ2-7,16,TRBV12-3/TRBV12-4,NA,NA,CASSLRDGGPRYEQYF,TGTGCCAGCAGTTTACGAGATGGGGGCCCTCGCTACGAGCAGTACTTC
TRBJ2-5,18,TRBV9,TRBD1,few,CASSVSGTGLLGEETQYF,TGTGCCAGCAGCGTATCCGGGACAGGGTTATTAGGGGAAGAGACCCAGTACTTC
TRBJ2-1,15,TRBV7-2,NA,NA,CASSLDRDIYNEQFF,TGTGCCAGCAGCTTAGACAGGGACATCTACAATGAGCAGTTCTTC
TRBJ2-7,18,TRBV27,TRBD1,once,CASSPLSPGTGISYEQYF,TGTGCCAGCAGCCCTCTGAGCCCGGGGACAGGCATCTCCTACGAGCAGTACTTC
TRBJ2-3,16,TRBV5-5,TRBD1,few,CASSYYTTGGTEAQYF,TGTGCCAGCAGCTATTATACGACAGGGGGAACAGAGGCGCAGTATTTT
TRBJ2-2,14,TRBV7-7,NA,NA,CASSVDGTSGELFF,TGTGCTAGCAGCGTGGACGGGACCTCCGGGGAGCTGTTTTTT
TRBJ2-7,15,TRBV7-9,NA,NA,CASSIRQTQPWEQYF,TGTGCCAGCAGCATAAGACAGACTCAACCTTGGGAGCAGTACTTC
TRBJ2-7,16,TRBV5-1,NA,many,CASSHENLSPTYEQYF,TGCGCCAGCAGCCACGAAAACCTATCCCCTACCTACGAGCAGTACTTC
TRBJ2-1,16,TRBV7-9,TRBD2,NA,CASSLAGGGIYNEQFF,TGTGCCAGCAGCTTAGCCGGCGGGGGAATCTACAATGAGCAGTTCTTC
TRBJ2-7,11,TRBV12-3/TRBV12-4,NA,many,CASSLLGEQYF,TGTGCCAGCAGTTTATTGGGCGAGCAGTACTTC
TRBJ1-1,13,TRBV24-1,NA,NA,CATSDEGVTEAFF,TGTGCCACCAGTGATGAGGGGGTTACTGAAGCTTTCTTT
TRBJ2-3,13,TRBV20-1,TRBD2,few,CRATSGSRDTQYF,TGCCGGGCGACCAGCGGGAGTAGGGATACGCAGTATTTT
TRBJ2-7,15,TRBV11-2,NA,NA,CASSLGTRLTGEQYF,TGTGCCAGCAGCCTCGGGACACGTCTTACCGGCGAGCAGTACTTC
TRBJ2-1,11,TRBV20-1,NA,many,CSAAPSAEQFF,TGCAGTGCTGCCCCCTCAGCTGAGCAGTTCTTC
TRBJ2-7,14,TRBV20-1,TRBD2,NA,CSVQAGGRADEQYF,TGCAGTGTTCAAGCTGGCGGGAGGGCCGACGAGCAGTACTTC
TRBJ2-1,13,TRBV3-1,NA,many,CASSRYRGNEQFF,TGTGCCAGCAGCCGGTATCGCGGCAATGAGCAGTTCTTC
TRBJ2-3,17,TRBV7-9,NA,NA,CASSPRTGTGDTDTQYF,TGTGCCAGCAGCCCGCGGACCGGGACGGGGGACACAGATACGCAGTATTTT